The next 8 T cell receptor beta chains were all read from a single sample in a study of blood T cell repertoires in COVID-19 (TCRdb year 2020). The library was built by means of the immunoSEQ multiplex PCR assay. TCRdb retrieved this table from immuneACCESS and kept in-frame rearrangements only. Not all clones are present; in checked studies, unresolved V genes account for under half, and no reason is known for the remainder. The sample yields 150,000 to 200,000 clones; approximately 81% were counted once. The ten largest clones capture 14% of the sample. The sequencing sample was made of peripheral blood. All receptors derive from a man younger than 30 with active or convalescent COVID-19.

This rearrangement joins TRBV9 to TRBJ2-5; 11 positions match TRBD2. CDR1 is SGDLS, CDR2 YYNGEE, per germline. CDR3 length: 18 residues. V lost 3 bases, J lost 1 base, and 11 bases stayed unmatched. In DNA, the CDR3 is TGTGCCAGCAGCGGTTTACTATCCGGGACTAGCGGCCAAGAGACCCAGTACTTC. It yields the protein CASSGLLSGTSGQETQYF. The full variable domain, completed using reference TRBV9 and TRBJ2-5, is DSGVTQTPKHLITATGQRVTLRCSPRSGDLSVYWYQQSLDQGLQFLIQYYNGEERAKGNILERFSAQQFPDLHSELNLSSLELGDSALYFCASSGLLSGTSGQETQYFGPGTRLLVL.

This rearrangement joins TRBV5-6 to TRBJ1-1, with D perhaps matching TRBD1 (5 bases). The V gene's germline CDR1 is SGHDT and CDR2 YYEEEE. Between the trimmed V and J ends, which lost 4 bases and 2 bases, there was a span of 12 bases. The CDR3 runs 14 residues. CDR3 sequence (DNA): TGTGCCAGCAGCCCCGGCAGGGCCAACACTGAAGCTTTCTTT. Protein product: CASSPGRANTEAFF.

The chain joins TRBV7-9 to TRBJ1-6; the match to TRBD1 covers 8 bases. With 3 bases clipped from V and 5 bases from J, the junction kept 3 bases outside the gene matches. This CDR3 spans 15 amino acids. Germline values: CDR1 SEHNR, CDR2 FQNEAQ (reference sequence). For the CDR3, the DNA is TGTGCCAGCAGCTTCGACAGGGGCGATAATTCACCCCTCCACTTT. Residues: CASSFDRGDNSPLHF. Drawing the rest from reference TRBV7-9 and TRBJ1-6, the complete variable domain is DTGVSQNPRHKITKRGQNVTFRCDPISEHNRLYWYRQTLGQGPEFLTYFQNEAQLEKSRLLSDRFSAERPKGSFSTLEIQRTEQGDSAMYLCASSFDRGDNSPLHFGNGTRLTVT.

This rearrangement joins TRBV21-1 to TRBJ2-5; TRBD1 is the table's D call, not checked against the DNA. TRBV21-1 is annotated as a pseudogene. This CDR3 is built from 18 residues. The chain's CDR3 is CASSKVKGGQMYQETQYF. The CDR3 DNA sequence: TGTGCCAGCAGCAAAGTTAAGGGTGGACAGATGTACCAAGAGACCCAGTACTTC.

This clone came up once. CDR3 coding DNA: TGTGCCAGCAGGGCAGGGGGCGCAAACGAGCAGTACTTC. This gives the protein CASRAGGANEQYF. The V and J genes are TRBV2 and TRBJ2-7; TRBD1 agrees at 8 bases. Looked up from germline, CDR1 is SNHLY and CDR2 is FYNNEI. The V segment lost 6 bases and the J segment 5 bases; nucleotides outside the gene matches: 6. There are 13 residues in the CDR3.

The chain has TRBV3-1 (or the pseudogene TRBV3-2) and TRBJ1-1; maybe TRBD1 (6 bases). Germline V gene sequence: CDR1 LGHDT, CDR2 YNNKEL (reference sequence). The CDR3 is made up of 15 amino acids. The V gene lost 5 bases and the J gene lost 3 bases, with 16 bases spanning the gap. Here the CDR3 reads CASSSLQGAYTEAFF. In nucleotides, the CDR3 is TGTGCCAGCAGCTCGCTACAGGGTGCGTACACTGAAGCTTTCTTT.

The V gene is TRBV5-6, the J gene TRBJ1-5; a weak D match, TRBD1 (6 bases). Germline V gene data show CDR1 as SGHDT and CDR2 as YYEEEE. The CDR3 is 13 amino acids. Trimming shortened V by 4 bases and J by 5 bases, and 10 bases separated the two germline ends. CDR3 sequence: CASSRGGYQPQHF. The CDR3 nucleotides are TGTGCCAGCAGCCGAGGGGGTTATCAGCCCCAGCATTTT.

This chain uses TRBV6-5 with TRBJ2-7; 10 bases are shared with TRBD1. This CDR3 region has 14 residues. Germline loops: CDR1 MNHEY, CDR2 SVGAGI. With 5 bases clipped from V and 3 bases from J, the junction kept 4 bases outside the gene matches. This CDR3 is CASSRTGGIYEQYF. CDR3 coding DNA: TGTGCCAGCAGTCGGACAGGGGGTATCTACGAGCAGTACTTC.